This T cell receptor beta chain was sequenced for a study of T-cell reconstitution after alpha-beta-depleted transplantation in children. In its sample, this clonotype was seen a few times. The authors prepared the TCRbeta library with unique molecular identifiers. Each CDR3 protein is one row after TCRdb ran MiXCR on the PCR reads. The sample lists about 690,000 distinct CDR3 sequences; roughly 15% were seen once. Germline values: CDR1 SGHTA, CDR2 FQGNSA. Trimming left V 8 bases short and J 1 base short, with 12 bases between. CDR3 length equals 13 residues. Material: PBMCs from the stem cell graft donor, obtained from the stem cell graft. The sequence came from a human donor who donated a stem cell graft to a child with acute myeloid leukemia. The V call is TRBV7-2, the J call TRBJ2-7; D possibly corresponds to TRBD2 (6 bases). CDR3 nucleotides: TGTGCCAGCGGGCGGGGACTTTCCTACGAGCAGTACTTC. Protein: CASGRGLSYEQYF.